This TCR beta chain was recorded in a study of blood T cell repertoires in COVID-19. The repertoire was sequenced with immunoSEQ multiplex PCR; TCRdb's copy has only in-frame clones and lacks some. The table includes some 260,000 clones, just over 90% detected once. Germline V gene data show CDR1 as SNHLY and CDR2 as FYNNEI. The CDR3 consists of 14 residues. Trimming shortened V by 6 bases and J by 2 bases, and 13 bases separated the two germline ends. Resolution of symptoms, clearance, or two negative PCRs was present in recovered Cohort 3 donors. What was sequenced was PBMCs or T cells enriched from blood (not recorded which). This TCR came from a woman aged 18-29 years who had recovered from COVID-19. The chain employs TRBV2 and TRBJ2-5, with a possible D match to TRBD1 (6 bases). The chain's CDR3 is CASRYRGTQETQYF. The CDR3 coding sequence is TGTGCCAGCAGGTATAGGGGGACGCAAGAGACCCAGTACTTC.